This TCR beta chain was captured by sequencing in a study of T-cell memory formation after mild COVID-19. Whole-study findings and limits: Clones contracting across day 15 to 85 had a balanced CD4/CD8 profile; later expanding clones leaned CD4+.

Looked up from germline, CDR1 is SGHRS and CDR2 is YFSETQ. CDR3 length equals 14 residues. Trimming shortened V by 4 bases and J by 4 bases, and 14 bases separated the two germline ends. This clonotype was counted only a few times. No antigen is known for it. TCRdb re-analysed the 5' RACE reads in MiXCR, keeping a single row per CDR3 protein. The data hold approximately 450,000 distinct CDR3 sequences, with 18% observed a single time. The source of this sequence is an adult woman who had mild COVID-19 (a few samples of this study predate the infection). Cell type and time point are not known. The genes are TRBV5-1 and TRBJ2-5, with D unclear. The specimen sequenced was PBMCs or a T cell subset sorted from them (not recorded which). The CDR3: CASSDGAWGETQYF. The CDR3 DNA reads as TGCGCCAGCAGCGACGGAGCCTGGGGAGAGACCCAGTACTTC.